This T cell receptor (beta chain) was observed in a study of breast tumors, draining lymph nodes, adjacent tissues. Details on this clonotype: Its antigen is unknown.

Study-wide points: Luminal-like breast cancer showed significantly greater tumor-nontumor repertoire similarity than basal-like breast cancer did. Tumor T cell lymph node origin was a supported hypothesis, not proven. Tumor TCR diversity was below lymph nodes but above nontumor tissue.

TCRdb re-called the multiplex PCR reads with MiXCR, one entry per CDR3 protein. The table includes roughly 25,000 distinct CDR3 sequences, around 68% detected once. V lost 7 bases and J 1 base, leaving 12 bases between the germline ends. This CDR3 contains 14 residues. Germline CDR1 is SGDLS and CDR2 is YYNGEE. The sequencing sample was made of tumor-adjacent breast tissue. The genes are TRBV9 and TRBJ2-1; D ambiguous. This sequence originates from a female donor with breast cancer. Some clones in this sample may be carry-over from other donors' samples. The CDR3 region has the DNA TGTGCCAGCCGCCACAGAGCATCCTACAATGAGCAGTTCTTC. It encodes CASRHRASYNEQFF.